The rows below give T cell receptor beta chains drawn from one sample of a study of T cell repertoires in cytomegalovirus infection. TCRdb reprocessed the reads via MiXCR and lists one record per CDR3 protein. The table lists around 710,000 distinct CDR3 sequences, 25% to 35% of them singletons. Their antigens remain unidentified. The sample consisted of cultured CD8+ T cells from PBMCs, taken from culture after CMV antigen stimulation. These receptors all come from a human donor in good health (CMV status not recorded). Some clones in this sample may be carry-over from other donors' samples. CDR3s include the opening cysteine and the closing phenylalanine or tryptophan. The D gene is left open where the match is weak. Part of the rows lack a size; the others show once, few, many or a class for expanded clones.

d_call,v_call,j_call,clone_size,cdr3_nt,cdr3_aa
-,TRBV12-3/TRBV12-4,TRBJ2-1,few,TGTGCCAGCAGTTTCGGGACTTTTAGCTCCTACAATGAGCAGTTCTTC,CASSFGTFSSYNEQFF
-,TRBV11-1,TRBJ2-2,few,TGTGCCAGCAGCCCCCGGGACTTAAACACCGGGGAGCTGTTTTTT,CASSPRDLNTGELFF
-,TRBV4-2,TRBJ2-4,-,TGTGCCAGCAGCCAACCGGGACTAGCCAAAAACATTCAGTACTTC,CASSQPGLAKNIQYF
-,TRBV7-6,TRBJ1-3,many,TGTGCCAGCAGCTTAACTGGGGCCGCCTCTGGAAACACCATATATTTT,CASSLTGAASGNTIYF
-,TRBV9,TRBJ1-2,once,TGTGCCAGCAGCGTAGACGGGTTCCCCAGGCCTAACTATGGCTACACCTTC,CASSVDGFPRPNYGYTF
-,TRBV7-9,TRBJ1-3,few,TGTGCCAGCAGCGGAGCCAAAGGTGGAAACACCATATATTTT,CASSGAKGGNTIYF
TRBD1,TRBV5-6,TRBJ1-5,-,TGTGCCAGCAGCCACAGGGGGCAACAGCCCCAGCATTTT,CASSHRGQQPQHF
-,TRBV7-2,TRBJ2-3,many,TGTGCCAGCAGCTTAGAAATAGCGAGCACAGATACGCAGTATTTT,CASSLEIASTDTQYF
-,TRBV19,TRBJ1-2,few,TGTGCCAGTAGTATCGGCAGGGGAGTGACCTATGGCTACACCTTC,CASSIGRGVTYGYTF
-,TRBV6-5,TRBJ1-1,-,TGTGCCAGCAGTTACGGACCGGGGGCCACTGAAGCTTTCTTT,CASSYGPGATEAFF
TRBD1,TRBV7-2,TRBJ1-1,few,TGTGCCAGCAGCTTCCCTGGACAGGAGCAGAACACTGAAGCTTTCTTT,CASSFPGQEQNTEAFF
-,TRBV6-6,TRBJ1-3,few,TGTGCCAGCAGTTACACTCACCAGAACACCATATATTTT,CASSYTHQNTIYF
TRBD1,TRBV19,TRBJ2-6,few,TGTGCCAGTAGTATGTGGGACAGGGCCTACACTGGGGCCAACGTCCTGACTTTC,CASSMWDRAYTGANVLTF
TRBD2,TRBV7-6,TRBJ2-5,-,TGTGCCAGCAGACCCGTAGCGGGTGAACAAGAGACCCAGTACTTC,CASRPVAGEQETQYF
-,TRBV25-1,TRBJ1-1,-,TGTGCCAGCAGTGAATTACTCGGGGGCACTGAAGCTTTCTTT,CASSELLGGTEAFF
TRBD2,TRBV27,TRBJ2-1,-,TGTGCCAGCAGTTTTCCTAGCGGGGGCCCGAGCAATGAGCAGTTCTTC,CASSFPSGGPSNEQFF
TRBD1,TRBV7-9,TRBJ1-2,few,TGTGCCAGCAGCAACTCTCGGACAGGGAGGTTGGGTGGCTACACCTTC,CASSNSRTGRLGGYTF
TRBD2,TRBV4-2,TRBJ2-3,-,TGTGCCAGCAGCCAATGGACTAGCGGGGGAACCCCCGCAGATACGCAGTATTTT,CASSQWTSGGTPADTQYF
-,TRBV7-3,TRBJ1-5,-,TGTGCCAGCAGCTTTTGGTCTAGCAATCAGCCCCAGCATTTT,CASSFWSSNQPQHF
-,TRBV2,TRBJ1-1,-,TGTGCCAGCAGTGAGGCGGGGAGTTACGATGAAGCTTTCTTT,CASSEAGSYDEAFF
-,TRBV7-6,TRBJ2-7,few,TGTGCCAGCAGCGCGAGGACAGCCCCAAGCTACGAGCAGTACTTC,CASSARTAPSYEQYF
TRBD1,TRBV7-8,TRBJ2-3,many,TGTGCCAGCATTACGGACAGGACGACTACCACAGATACGCAGTATTTT,CASITDRTTTTDTQYF
-,TRBV20-1,TRBJ2-7,-,TGCAGTGCCGCTCTTGGGACCCCCTACGAGCAGTACTTC,CSAALGTPYEQYF
-,TRBV29-1,TRBJ2-2,-,TGCAGCGTTTCGGTGGGGGGCCTATCCGGGGAGCTGTTTTTT,CSVSVGGLSGELFF
-,TRBV27,TRBJ2-6,-,TGTGCCAGCAGAAACAGTGCCTACTCTGGGGCCAACGTCCTGACTTTC,CASRNSAYSGANVLTF
TRBD1,TRBV19,TRBJ2-7,-,TGTGCCAGTAGTACAACGTGGGGAGTGACAGGGGTAAACTACGAGCAGTACTTC,CASSTTWGVTGVNYEQYF
-,TRBV4-1,TRBJ1-2,-,TGCGCCAGCAGCCAAGGGGGGACGCGTGGCTACACCTTC,CASSQGGTRGYTF
-,TRBV28,TRBJ1-2,-,TGTGCCAGCAGTTTCAGGGGAGTGGATGGCTACACCTTC,CASSFRGVDGYTF
-,TRBV27,TRBJ1-4,-,TGTGCCAGCAGTTTATCTCGGGGGGCCGGTGAAAAACTGTTTTTT,CASSLSRGAGEKLFF
-,TRBV7-8,TRBJ1-4,-,TGTGCCAGCAGCTCCCTTGGCGGGGGATCAGTTAATGAAAAACTGTTTTTT,CASSSLGGGSVNEKLFF
TRBD2,TRBV19,TRBJ2-1,once,TGTGCCAGTACCCAGGGACTAGTTGCCTACAATGAGCAGTTCTTC,CASTQGLVAYNEQFF
-,TRBV20-1,TRBJ2-3,few,TGCAGTGGGGGGGACGAGTCAGATACGCAGTATTTT,CSGGDESDTQYF
-,TRBV24-1,TRBJ2-1,-,TGTGCCACCAGTGATTCGGGAGCCGATGAGCAGTTCTTC,CATSDSGADEQFF
-,TRBV12-3/TRBV12-4,TRBJ1-1,-,TGTGCCAGCACCCATGGGGGGGGGAACACTGAAGCTTTCTTT,CASTHGGGNTEAFF
-,TRBV10-3,TRBJ2-7,-,TGTGCCATCATGGCGGACTACGAGCAGTACTTC,CAIMADYEQYF
-,TRBV25-1,TRBJ1-6,once,TGTGCCAGCAGTGACGGAAGGCCATATTCACCCCTCCACTTT,CASSDGRPYSPLHF
-,TRBV12-3/TRBV12-4,TRBJ1-3,-,TGTGCCAGCAGTTTTCGGGCCGTCTCTGGAAACACCATATATTTT,CASSFRAVSGNTIYF
-,TRBV7-3,TRBJ2-7,-,TGTGCCAGCAGCTTAGTGGCTGGCGGCACTGCCTACGAGCAGTACTTC,CASSLVAGGTAYEQYF
TRBD1,TRBV9,TRBJ1-1,-,TGTGCCAGCAGCGTAGGGACAGGCCTTTCTGAAGCTTTCTTT,CASSVGTGLSEAFF
-,TRBV7-9,TRBJ1-4,few,TGTGCCAGCAGCTCCGAGCAGGGGCTGGGTGAAAAACTGTTTTTT,CASSSEQGLGEKLFF
TRBD2,TRBV7-9,TRBJ2-7,-,TGTGCCAGCAGCTTAGAGCGGGGTCCGACGGCGCAGTACTTC,CASSLERGPTAQYF
-,TRBV12-3/TRBV12-4,TRBJ1-4,few,TGTGCCAGCAGTATCAGGGGCGGGGAAAAACTGTTTTTT,CASSIRGGEKLFF
-,TRBV27,TRBJ1-2,-,TGTGCCAGCAGTTTAGGCGGGTCGGGCTATGGCTACACCTTC,CASSLGGSGYGYTF
TRBD1,TRBV12-3/TRBV12-4,TRBJ1-3,-,TGTGCCAGCAGATTCGGACAGGGAAGTGGAAACACCATATATTTT,CASRFGQGSGNTIYF
-,TRBV7-8,TRBJ1-6,many,TGTGCCAGCCAGGGAGATAATTCACCCCTCCACTTT,CASQGDNSPLHF
TRBD1,TRBV4-2,TRBJ2-2,-,TGTGCCAGCAGCCTCAGGAGACAGGGGACCGGGGAGCTGTTTTTT,CASSLRRQGTGELFF
-,TRBV10-1,TRBJ1-1,once,TGCGCCAGCAGCTACACCACAGATGGTACTGAAGCTTTCTTT,CASSYTTDGTEAFF
TRBD2,TRBV27,TRBJ2-1,-,TGTGCCAGCAGTTTATTCTCCCCCTGGCGGGAGCCTGGGGATGAGCAGTTCTTC,CASSLFSPWREPGDEQFF
-,TRBV7-2,TRBJ2-7,once,TGTGCCAGCAGATCACCGGGACTGTCCTACGAGCAGTACTTC,CASRSPGLSYEQYF
-,TRBV12-3/TRBV12-4,TRBJ1-3,few,TGTGCCAGCAGTTTCCCGGACCCACGGGAAGTCTCTGGAAACACCATATATTTT,CASSFPDPREVSGNTIYF
TRBD2,TRBV11-2,TRBJ2-1,few,TGTGCCAGCAGCCCTTGGGTAGCGGGGGGCTTCCTCTCCTACAATGAGCAGTTCTTC,CASSPWVAGGFLSYNEQFF
-,TRBV18,TRBJ1-1,-,TGTGCCAGCTCACCAAGGCAGAACACTGAAGCTTTCTTT,CASSPRQNTEAFF
TRBD1,TRBV7-3,TRBJ2-2,few,TGTGCCAGCAGCCCCCAGACAGGGTATAGAACGAACACCGGGGAGCTGTTTTTT,CASSPQTGYRTNTGELFF